The 4 T cell receptor beta chains below were found in one sample sequenced in a study of T cells after posttransplantation cyclophosphamide. Profiled with immunoSEQ multiplex PCR; TCRdb holds only in-frame clones, not every one. Of some 64,000 clones detected, about 94% appear once; the ten largest clones hold under 3%. Sequenced: PBMCs. Receptor source: a woman aged 25 to 45 in good health and a related stem cell transplant donor.

This clone was detected only once. V usage is TRBV30 and J usage is TRBJ1-3, with D unresolved. V was trimmed by 0 bases and J by 0 bases, leaving 12 bases between them. Germline V gives CDR1 GTSNPN, CDR2 SVGIG (reference sequence). This CDR3 is built from 16 residues. This CDR3 reads CAWSVLTRSSGNTIYF. The CDR3 nucleotides read TGTGCCTGGAGTGTTCTGACTCGGAGCTCTGGAAACACCATATATTTT.

The J gene is TRBJ1-1, the V gene TRBV5-6; 8 nucleotides match TRBD1. V was clipped by 1 base and J by 7 bases; unmatched bases: 15. The CDR3 loop spans 17 amino acids. Germline loops: CDR1 SGHDT, CDR2 YYEEEE. The CDR3 spells CASSLWAGGIGVDEAFF. In DNA, the CDR3 is TGTGCCAGCAGCTTGTGGGCAGGGGGCATTGGGGTAGATGAAGCTTTCTTT.

The V and J genes are TRBV4-2 and TRBJ1-1, with no clear D. The CDR3 length is 13 residues. Germline-derived CDR1 and CDR2 are LGHNA and YNFKEQ. The V end was cut by 4 bases, the J end by 0 bases, with 6 bases between. As DNA, the CDR3 is TGTGCCAGCAGCCGGGAAATGAACACTGAAGCTTTCTTT. Its protein is CASSREMNTEAFF.

V usage is TRBV9 and J usage is TRBJ1-2, with D possibly TRBD1 on 6 matching bases. This CDR3 region has 15 residues. Germline V gene data show CDR1 as SGDLS and CDR2 as YYNGEE. Trimming took off 3 bases at V and 2 bases at J, with 14 bases between the two ends. CDR3 sequence reads: CASSGTGNPNYGYTF. CDR3 coding DNA: TGTGCCAGCAGCGGAACAGGGAACCCCAACTATGGCTACACCTTC.